The rows below give T cell receptor beta chains drawn from one sample of a study of blood T cell repertoires in COVID-19. Profiled with immunoSEQ multiplex PCR; TCRdb holds only in-frame clones, not every one. The sample yields approximately 100,000 clones, over 80% seen once. The source material was peripheral blood. The receptors were gathered from a man in his fifties or sixties with active COVID-19. Both conserved end residues are part of each CDR3. The D gene is left open where the match is weak. Not every row has a clone size; where given, it reads once, few, many or a size class.

TRBD2	once	TRBV7-2	TRBJ2-3	CASSRSGASTDTQYF	TGTGCCAGCAGCCGTAGCGGGGCTAGCACAGATACGCAGTATTTT
.	once	TRBV27	TRBJ2-7	CASSPRQGSYEQYF	TGTGCCAGCAGTCCCCGGCAGGGGAGCTACGAGCAGTACTTC
.	.	TRBV15	TRBJ1-4	CATSRDRGEKLFF	TGTGCCACCAGCAGAGACCGGGGTGAAAAACTGTTTTTT
.	.	TRBV11-2	TRBJ2-7	CASSLEETSSYEQYF	TGTGCCAGCAGCTTGGAAGAGACATCCTCCTACGAGCAGTACTTC
.	.	TRBV9	TRBJ2-7	CASSVAGNDEQYF	TGTGCCAGCAGCGTAGCAGGGAACGACGAGCAGTACTTC
.	.	TRBV14	TRBJ2-1	CASSRVWNEQFF	TGTGCCAGCAGCCGAGTGTGGAATGAGCAGTTCTTC
TRBD1	.	TRBV5-1	TRBJ1-4	CASSSQGARAEKLFF	TGCGCCAGCAGCTCGCAGGGGGCCCGGGCGGAAAAACTGTTTTTT
TRBD1	.	TRBV11-2	TRBJ1-2	CASSSSPGTGGWGYGYTF	TGTGCCAGCAGCTCGAGCCCCGGGACAGGGGGCTGGGGCTATGGCTACACCTTC
.	.	TRBV18	TRBJ2-3	CASSKNSFTDTQYF	TGTGCCAGCTCAAAAAACAGTTTCACAGATACGCAGTATTTT
.	.	TRBV7-9	TRBJ1-2	CASSLPQGSVYGYTF	TGTGCCAGCAGCTTACCCCAGGGGTCAGTCTATGGCTACACCTTC
.	.	TRBV7-2	TRBJ2-6	CASSLLGGGSNVLTF	TGTGCCAGCAGCTTATTGGGAGGGGGGTCCAACGTCCTGACTTTC
TRBD1	.	TRBV6-5	TRBJ1-2	CASSSPGQGYGRYTF	TGTGCCAGCAGTTCCCCGGGACAGGGGTATGGGCGCTACACCTTC
TRBD1	.	TRBV7-9	TRBJ1-4	CATRTGFSGNEKLFF	TGTGCCACTAGGACAGGGTTCTCGGGTAATGAAAAACTGTTTTTT
.	.	TRBV7-2	TRBJ2-7	CASSLAGLPSPYEQYF	TGTGCCAGCAGCTTAGCGGGACTGCCTTCCCCGTACGAGCAGTACTTC
TRBD2	.	TRBV19	TRBJ2-1	CASKGLAGGFEQFF	TGTGCCAGTAAGGGACTAGCGGGAGGTTTTGAGCAGTTCTTC
.	.	TRBV19	TRBJ2-2	CASSTPSAGELFF	TGTGCCAGTAGTACACCTAGCGCCGGGGAGCTGTTTTTT
TRBD1	.	TRBV5-1	TRBJ2-7	CASSSDRNEQYF	TGCGCCAGCAGCTCGGACAGGAACGAGCAGTACTTC
TRBD2	.	TRBV19	TRBJ2-5	CASSGTSGGQETQYF	TGTGCCAGTTCAGGGACTAGCGGAGGGCAAGAGACCCAGTACTTC
.	.	TRBV6-5	TRBJ2-6	CASSYSLSGANVLTF	TGTGCCAGCAGTTACTCTCTATCTGGGGCCAACGTCCTGACTTTC
TRBD1	.	TRBV2	TRBJ1-5	CASRDDRAAQPQHF	TGTGCCAGCAGGGATGACAGGGCGGCTCAGCCCCAGCATTTT
TRBD1	.	TRBV7-9	TRBJ2-3	CASSLAPGQGPDTQYF	TGTGCCAGCAGCTTAGCCCCGGGACAGGGTCCAGATACGCAGTATTTT
TRBD2	.	TRBV5-4	TRBJ2-1	CASSIGGTSGSLWGEQFF	TGTGCCAGCAGCATCGGCGGGACTAGCGGATCGCTGTGGGGTGAGCAGTTCTTC
.	.	TRBV6-5	TRBJ2-1	CASRGIGSYNEQFF	TGTGCCAGCCGGGGGATTGGATCCTACAATGAGCAGTTCTTC
.	.	TRBV21-1	TRBJ1-5	CASRTGRSQPQHF	TGTGCCAGCAGGACAGGAAGGAGTCAGCCCCAGCATTTT
TRBD1	.	TRBV27	TRBJ1-6	CASSSGQGRRFSPLHF	TGTGCCAGCAGTTCAGGACAGGGGAGGAGATTTTCACCCCTCCACTTT
.	.	TRBV7-8	TRBJ2-1	CASSPAGASYEQFF	TGTGCCAGCAGCCCTGCAGGGGCCTCATATGAGCAGTTCTTC
.	.	TRBV4-1	TRBJ1-1	CASSLREGTEAFF	TGCGCCAGCAGCCTCAGGGAAGGCACTGAAGCTTTCTTT
TRBD2	.	TRBV4-1	TRBJ2-2	CASSQVPGLQRVVTGELFF	TGCGCCAGCAGCCAAGTTCCGGGACTACAAAGGGTTGTCACCGGGGAGCTGTTTTTT
TRBD1	.	TRBV7-9	TRBJ1-2	CASAGTNRGQDGYTF	TGTGCCAGCGCGGGGACAAACAGGGGGCAGGATGGCTACACCTTC
TRBD1	.	TRBV11-2	TRBJ2-7	CASSSAGTGLYEQYF	TGTGCCAGCAGCTCCGCCGGGACAGGGCTTTACGAGCAGTACTTC
TRBD2	.	TRBV10-3	TRBJ2-1	CAITSGTSGYNEQFF	TGTGCCATCACGTCCGGGACTAGCGGCTACAATGAGCAGTTCTTC
.	.	TRBV21-1	TRBJ2-2	CASSFLAGGPSTGELFF	TGTGCCAGCAGTTTCCTAGCGGGAGGGCCAAGCACCGGGGAGCTGTTTTTT
.	.	TRBV30	TRBJ1-1	CAWSWEGDTEAFF	TGTGCCTGGAGTTGGGAGGGGGACACTGAAGCTTTCTTT
TRBD2	.	TRBV30	TRBJ2-1	CAWSVRSGRLFF	TGTGCCTGGAGTGTACGCAGCGGGAGACTGTTCTTC
.	once	TRBV5-1	TRBJ1-2	CASSLTGESGYTF	TGCGCCAGCAGCTTGACCGGGGAGAGTGGCTACACCTTC
TRBD2	.	TRBV29-1	TRBJ2-1	CSVTVAGAYNEQFF	TGCAGCGTTACTGTAGCGGGAGCCTACAATGAGCAGTTCTTC
TRBD2	once	TRBV4-1	TRBJ2-1	CASSQESWTSGNYEQFF	TGCGCCAGCAGCCAAGAATCTTGGACTAGCGGGAACTATGAGCAGTTCTTC
TRBD1	.	TRBV7-3	TRBJ2-7	CASSPEGTGSYEQYF	TGTGCCAGCAGCCCGGAGGGGACAGGGTCCTACGAGCAGTACTTC